The 25 T cell receptor beta chains below come from one sample, sequenced in a study of human T cells and chemical hapten exposure. One entry per CDR3 protein results from TCRdb running MiXCR on the RACE reads. The table shows 300,000 to 450,000 distinct CDR3 sequences, with around 5.5% occurring only once. Time point reported: pre-sensitization, week 0. Noted treatment: therapeutic diphenylcyclopropenone sensitization with weekly scalp DPC. The sequences come from whole blood, collected in connection with sensitization to the hapten diphenylcyclopropenone (DPC). The receptors were sampled from a woman in her forties or fifties with alopecia areata. Some clones in this sample may be carry-over from other donors' samples.

The rearrangement links TRBV5-1 to TRBJ2-7, with 10 bases matching TRBD2. This CDR3 has 15 residues. J was trimmed by 2 bases and V by 4 bases; bases with no gene match: 6. In germline, CDR1 is SGHRS, CDR2 YFSETQ. The CDR3 here is CASSPQTSGPYEQYF. CDR3 DNA: TGCGCCAGCAGCCCGCAGACTAGCGGGCCCTACGAGCAGTACTTC.

Comment on this clonotype: Germline and junction disagree at one end, which may indicate a read error. The rearrangement joins TRBV24-1 to TRBJ1-1; D is uncertain. The CDR3 has 14 amino acids. Germline lookup yields CDR1 KGHDR and CDR2 SFDVKD. The DNA of the CDR3 is TGTGCCACCAGAGATTCCGGGGAGAACACTGAAGCTTTCTTT. Translated, it gives CATRDSGENTEAFF.

The genes are TRBV9 and TRBJ2-1; 9 nucleotides match TRBD2. CDR1 and CDR2 from the germline V gene are SGDLS and YYNGEE. V lost 4 bases and J lost 0; bases outside the gene matches: 17. CDR3 length: 20 amino acids. The CDR3 loop is CASSPPRVAGVNSSYNEQFF. The CDR3 DNA reads TGTGCCAGCAGCCCACCTAGGGTAGCGGGGGTGAACTCCTCCTACAATGAGCAGTTCTTC. The whole variable domain, filled in from reference TRBV9 and TRBJ2-1, reads DSGVTQTPKHLITATGQRVTLRCSPRSGDLSVYWYQQSLDQGLQFLIQYYNGEERAKGNILERFSAQQFPDLHSELNLSSLELGDSALYFCASSPPRVAGVNSSYNEQFFGPGTRLTVL.

This chain links TRBV20-1 with TRBJ2-2; D call uncertain. The CDR3 covers 12 residues. Germline V gene data show CDR1 as DFQATT and CDR2 as SNEGSKA (reference sequence). The V end was cut by 8 bases, the J end by 7 bases, with 14 bases between. The CDR3 bases are TGCAGTCATCCGGCGGACGGCGGGGAGCTGTTTTTT. Translating it yields CSHPADGGELFF.

This clonotype was counted a few times. The chain recombines TRBV12-3 or TRBV12-4 with TRBJ2-4; tentatively, D is TRBD1 (6 bases). This CDR3 comprises 13 residues. Trimming cost V 3 bases and J 7 bases, with 10 bases left between them. DNA of the CDR3: TGTGCCAGCAGTTTGTCTGGACAGAACATTCAGTACTTC. This codes for CASSLSGQNIQYF.

The table lists this clonotype with many counts. V is TRBV7-2 and J is TRBJ2-1, with D hard to call. CDR3 size: 14 residues. The V end lost 5 bases, the J end lost 8 bases, and 16 bases lay between the germline ends. The V gene's germline CDR1 is SGHTA and CDR2 FQGNSA. CDR3 DNA: TGTGCCAGCAGCCGGACCGGCCTGTTCGATGAGCAGTTCTTC. Protein sequence: CASSRTGLFDEQFF. Full variable domain (missing parts from reference TRBV7-2 and TRBJ2-1): GAGVSQSPSNKVTEKGKDVELRCDPISGHTALYWYRQSLGQGLEFLIYFQGNSAPDKSGLPSDRFSAERTGGSVSTLTIQRTQQEDSAVYLCASSRTGLFDEQFFGPGTRLTVL.

V is TRBV20-1 and J is TRBJ1-1, with D perhaps TRBD1 (6 bases). Looked up from germline, CDR1 is DFQATT and CDR2 is SNEGSKA (reference sequence). Trimming shortened V by 0 bases and J by 2 bases, and 10 bases separated the two germline ends. The CDR3 totals 14 residues. CDR3 region: CSARDAGANTEAFF. The CDR3 nucleotides are TGCAGTGCTAGAGATGCGGGGGCAAACACTGAAGCTTTCTTT.

This clonotype was detected ten times or more. The chain joins TRBV29-1 to TRBJ2-1, with D possibly TRBD1 on 5 matching bases. CDR3 length: 11 residues. Germline assignment: CDR1 SQVTM and CDR2 ANQGSEA. The V end lost 7 bases, the J end lost 8 bases, and 12 bases lay between the germline ends. CDR3: CSAGKGDEQFF. The CDR3 coding sequence is TGCAGCGCAGGGAAGGGCGATGAGCAGTTCTTC.

This clonotype has just a few counts. Written as DNA, the CDR3 is TGCGCCAGCAGCCGTAAGGGGGAGACTAGCACAGATACGCAGTATTTT. Its translation is CASSRKGETSTDTQYF. This chain joins TRBV4-3 and TRBJ2-3; weak D call: TRBD1 (6 bases). This CDR3 contains 16 residues. Trimming took off 4 bases at V and 0 bases at J, with 14 bases between the two ends. CDR1 LGHNA and CDR2 YSLEER come from the germline V gene.

This clonotype came up a few times. The gene calls are TRBV7-2 and TRBJ1-4; no firm D call. CDR3 length: 16 residues. Germline V gene data show CDR1 as SGHTA and CDR2 as FQGNSA. Trimming took off 1 base at V and 5 bases at J, with 14 bases between the two ends. Here the CDR3 DNA reads TGTGCCAGCAGCTTAGAGCCCAGCCGAAGGAATGAAAAACTGTTTTTT. Translating it yields CASSLEPSRRNEKLFF.

The chain couples TRBV13 to TRBJ1-1; 7 bases agree with TRBD1. CDR1 and CDR2 from the germline V gene are PRHDT and FYEKMQ (reference sequence). Trimming cost V 4 bases and J 6 bases; bases outside gene matches: 5. This CDR3 contains 13 residues. The DNA of the CDR3 is TGTGCCAGCAGCTCCGACAGGGAATCTGAAGCTTTCTTT. This sequence encodes CASSSDRESEAFF. Variable domain in full (rest from reference TRBV13 and TRBJ1-1): AAGVIQSPRHLIKEKRETATLKCYPIPRHDTVYWYQQGPGQDPQFLISFYEKMQSDKGSIPDRFSAQQFSDYHSELNMSSLELGDSALYFCASSSDRESEAFFGQGTRLTVV.

This clonotype was counted at least ten times. CDR3 nucleotides: TGCGCCAGCAGCTTGGTCGGAGCAGGGGATTCACCCCTCCACTTT. Translation: CASSLVGAGDSPLHF. The chain uses TRBV5-1 and TRBJ1-6, with D possibly being TRBD1 (6 bases). The germline CDR1 and CDR2 sequences are SGHRS and YFSETQ. V lost 0 bases and J 8 bases, leaving 12 bases between the germline ends. This CDR3 has 15 amino acids.

This clonotype was counted between two and nine times. The chain combines TRBV7-6 with TRBJ2-1, with D possibly TRBD2 on 6 matching bases. The CDR3 has 16 amino acids. Per the germline V gene, CDR1 is SGHVS and CDR2 is FNYEAQ. Trimming took 1 base from V and 9 from J, leaving 19 bases between them. In nucleotides, the CDR3 is TGTGCCAGCAGCTTAGAGACCCGGACTATGAAGGGTGAGCAGTTCTTC. This encodes CASSLETRTMKGEQFF.

This chain joins TRBV12-3 or TRBV12-4 and TRBJ1-1; D not resolved. Trimming stripped 5 bases from V and 12 bases from J, with 19 bases between. The CDR3 runs 13 residues. In DNA, the CDR3 is TGTGCCAGCAGTATCACCCCCGGACGGATTCCTTTCTTT. Amino acids: CASSITPGRIPFF.

This clonotype appeared a few times. The V call is TRBV28, the J call TRBJ2-4, with D perhaps being TRBD1 or TRBD2 (5 bases each). This CDR3 region has 16 residues. V gave up 1 base and J gave up 3 bases, with 13 bases separating them. Germline V lookup: CDR1 MDHEN, CDR2 SYDVKM. For the CDR3, the DNA is TGTGCCAGCAGTTTATTTAGCGCGAGGGGCAAAAACATTCAGTACTTC. It specifies CASSLFSARGKNIQYF.

This clonotype was counted at least ten times. The rearrangement links TRBV4-3 to TRBJ1-4, with D perhaps TRBD1 (5 bases). The CDR3 covers 17 residues. The V end was cut by 0 bases, the J end by 2 bases, with 13 bases between. Germline V gene data show CDR1 as LGHNA and CDR2 as YSLEER. CDR3 in amino acids: CASSQDSPGTTNEKLFF. DNA of the CDR3: TGCGCCAGCAGCCAAGATAGCCCAGGGACTACTAATGAAAAACTGTTTTTT.

Only a few counts were recorded for this clonotype. CDR3 sequence (DNA): TGCAGTGCTAGAGTTCACAGCGACTATGGCTACACCTTC. Translating it yields CSARVHSDYGYTF. The V gene is TRBV20-1, the J gene TRBJ1-2; the D is unclear. CDR1 is DFQATT and CDR2 is SNEGSKA in the germline V gene (reference sequence). The V and J ends lost 1 base and 3 bases respectively, with 9 bases between them. The CDR3 sequence is 13 residues long.

The V gene is TRBV10-3, the J gene TRBJ2-7, with a tentative D call TRBD1 (7 bases). From germline, CDR1 is ENHRY and CDR2 SYGVKD. The CDR3 is 15 residues long. V lost 6 bases and J lost 6, with 21 bases in between. This CDR3 is CAIRSGGTSGSEQYF. Written as DNA, the CDR3 is TGTGCCATCAGATCAGGGGGGACCTCAGGGAGCGAGCAGTACTTC.

This clonotype was counted at least ten times. The genes are TRBV5-1 and TRBJ2-5; D assignment may be TRBD1 or TRBD2 (5 bases each). This CDR3 has 14 amino acids. Germline V gene lookup returns CDR1 SGHRS and CDR2 YFSETQ. Trimming left V 7 bases short and J 1 base short, with 14 bases between. CDR3 sequence: CASVLWDPQETQYF. In DNA, the CDR3 is TGCGCCAGCGTCCTATGGGACCCCCAAGAGACCCAGTACTTC.

This clonotype was found a few times. V usage is TRBV10-3 and J usage is TRBJ2-3; 12 bases line up with TRBD2. Looked up from germline, CDR1 is ENHRY and CDR2 is SYGVKD. Unmatched junction bases numbered 5, after V lost 2 bases and J lost 2 bases. The CDR3 length is 17 residues. The DNA for the CDR3 is TGTGCCATCAGTGAGCCTGGACTAGCGGGGATCACAGATACGCAGTATTTT. This encodes CAISEPGLAGITDTQYF.

This clonotype came up many times. The chain has TRBV6-6 and TRBJ2-7; a weak D match, TRBD2 (6 bases). Looked up from germline, CDR1 is MNHNY and CDR2 is SVGAGI (reference sequence). This CDR3 is 15 amino acids long. V dropped 4 bases and J dropped 1 base, with 14 bases sitting between them. DNA of the CDR3: TGTGCCAGCAGTTTCCAGGGAGGACGATCCTACGAGCAGTACTTC. This translates into CASSFQGGRSYEQYF.

The chain uses TRBV6-5 and TRBJ2-2; TRBD1 matches 9 bases. CDR1 MNHEY and CDR2 SVGAGI come from the germline V gene. The CDR3 runs to 15 residues. V gave up 6 bases and J gave up 2 bases; unmatched junction bases: 4. Written as DNA, the CDR3 is TGTGCCAGCAGCATGACAGGGGGAAACACCGGGGAGCTGTTTTTT. The encoded protein is CASSMTGGNTGELFF.

The table lists this clonotype with many counts. V is TRBV10-3 and J is TRBJ2-7; 8 bases line up with TRBD1. Germline V CDR1 and CDR2: ENHRY, SYGVKD. The V and J ends lost 11 bases and 1 base, in that order; junction bases with no gene match: 7. The CDR3 covers 13 residues. The CDR3 spells CAVAGTGSYEQYF. The CDR3 DNA is TGTGCCGTAGCCGGGACAGGATCCTACGAGCAGTACTTC.

This clonotype was recorded a few times. The gene calls are TRBV28 and TRBJ2-1, with 8 nucleotides matching TRBD2. V gave up 6 bases and J gave up 6 bases; unmatched junction bases: 10. Germline V CDR1 and CDR2: MDHEN, SYDVKM. CDR3 size: 15 residues. The CDR3 bases are TGTGCCAGCAGCTCGCCGGGACTAGGGCCCAATGAGCAGTTCTTC. Amino acids: CASSSPGLGPNEQFF.

J is TRBJ1-2 and V is TRBV5-6; 8 bases are a match to TRBD1. Per germline, CDR1 SGHDT and CDR2 YYEEEE. V was pared by 0 bases and J by 4 bases, with 5 bases of the junction left unmatched. This CDR3 contains 15 residues. The CDR3 region has the DNA TGTGCCAGCAGCTTGGATGGACAGGGAAGCTATGGCTACACCTTC. Residues: CASSLDGQGSYGYTF.